A single sample is the source of the 16 T cell receptor beta chains below, sequenced in a study of control samples from healthy donors and cancer patients. Some clones are missing from TCRdb's copy, which holds only in-frame ones; the method was immunoSEQ multiplex PCR. The table shows more than 150,000 clones, with over 90% occurring only once. Sequencing was performed on blood. These TCRs come from a man over 45 in good health.

J is TRBJ2-5 and V is TRBV20-1; D uncertain. From germline, CDR1 is DFQATT and CDR2 SNEGSKA (reference sequence). Between the trimmed V and J ends, which lost 6 bases and 5 bases, there was a span of 4 bases. The CDR3 runs 9 residues. The CDR3 here is CSAGETQYF. In nucleotides, the CDR3 is TGCAGTGCGGGGGAGACCCAGTACTTC.

V gene TRBV7-9 combines with J gene TRBJ2-2, with 7 bases aligning to TRBD1. V was pared by 0 bases and J by 6 bases, with 4 bases of the junction left unmatched. The CDR3 is 15 residues long. Germline assignment: CDR1 SEHNR and CDR2 FQNEAQ (reference sequence). In nucleotides, the CDR3 is TGTGCCAGCAGCTTAGCACAGGGGTCCGCCGGGGAGCTGTTTTTT. As protein: CASSLAQGSAGELFF.

The genes are TRBV7-3 and TRBJ2-1; D gene uncertain. The CDR3 sequence is 15 residues long. The V and J ends lost 5 bases and 3 bases respectively, with 14 bases between them. CDR1 is SGHTA and CDR2 is FQGTGA in the germline V gene. The CDR3 sequence is CASSPSILRYNEQFF. The CDR3 DNA is TGTGCCAGCAGCCCAAGCATCCTGCGCTACAATGAGCAGTTCTTC.

V usage is TRBV9 and J usage is TRBJ2-1, with a weak D call TRBD1 (6 bases). With 8 bases removed from V and 6 bases from J, the gap between germline ends came to 15 bases. In germline, CDR1 is SGDLS, CDR2 YYNGEE. CDR3 size: 13 residues. This CDR3 is CASQRTDRNEQFF. DNA of the CDR3: TGTGCCAGTCAACGGACAGACCGCAATGAGCAGTTCTTC.

The V gene is TRBV5-6, the J gene TRBJ1-1; TRBD1 matches at 7 bases. CDR3 size: 13 residues. V was pared by 3 bases and J by 5 bases, with 4 bases of the junction left unmatched. Germline V gene data show CDR1 as SGHDT and CDR2 as YYEEEE. In DNA form, the CDR3 reads TGTGCCAGCAGCTGGGACAGAGGTACTGAAGCTTTCTTT. It translates to CASSWDRGTEAFF.

CDR3 coding DNA: TGTGCCAGCAGCCGACCAGGTCAGAGCTCCTACGAGCAGTACTTC. Protein product: CASSRPGQSSYEQYF. This sequence joins TRBV6-5 and TRBJ2-7; D unclear. CDR3 length equals 15 residues. V was clipped by 6 bases and J by 0 bases, with 15 bases between them. Germline CDR1 is MNHEY and CDR2 is SVGAGI.

The V and J genes are TRBV27 and TRBJ2-5; TRBD2 matches at 8 bases. This CDR3 spans 16 amino acids. Germline V CDR1 and CDR2: MNHEY, SMNVEV (reference sequence). Trimming at V came to 5 bases and at J to 4 bases, leaving 12 bases not matched to a gene. CDR3 loop: CASSTGLAGRGETQYF. The CDR3 bases are TGTGCCAGCAGTACCGGACTAGCCGGTAGAGGAGAGACCCAGTACTTC.

The chain uses TRBV7-9 and TRBJ1-5; 7 positions match TRBD1. V gave up 3 bases and J gave up 5 bases; unmatched junction bases: 1. CDR3 length: 13 amino acids. Germline V gives CDR1 SEHNR, CDR2 FQNEAQ (reference sequence). The CDR3 DNA reads TGTGCCAGCAGCTTCACAGGGGATCAGCCCCAGCATTTT. This encodes CASSFTGDQPQHF. The whole variable domain, remainder taken from reference TRBV7-9 and TRBJ1-5, is DTGVSQNPRHKITKRGQNVTFRCDPISEHNRLYWYRQTLGQGPEFLTYFQNEAQLEKSRLLSDRFSAERPKGSFSTLEIQRTEQGDSAMYLCASSFTGDQPQHFGDGTRLSIL.

The V call is TRBV6-1, the J call TRBJ2-1, with D tentatively TRBD1 (5 bases). CDR1 and CDR2 (germline): MNHNS, SASEGT. This CDR3 region has 18 residues. V lost 2 bases to trimming and J lost 0 bases, with 17 bases between them. The CDR3 nucleotides read TGTGCCAGCAGTGAACTCGCGCAGGGCCTCCTCTCCTACAATGAGCAGTTCTTC. Residues: CASSELAQGLLSYNEQFF.

CDR3 in amino acids: CASSQTLAGLGSSSYEQYF. The CDR3 coding sequence is TGCGCCAGCAGCCAAACCCTAGCGGGGTTGGGGTCGAGCTCCTACGAGCAGTACTTC. This chain uses TRBV4-1 with TRBJ2-7; 9 bases map to TRBD2. The germline V gene encodes CDR1 MGHRA and CDR2 YSYEKL. The CDR3 covers 19 residues. V gave up 2 bases and J gave up 0 bases; unmatched junction bases: 14.

The chain employs TRBV12-3 or TRBV12-4 and TRBJ1-5, with D unclear. The CDR3 contains 12 residues. Trimming shortened V by 1 base and J by 5 bases, and 3 bases separated the two germline ends. As DNA, the CDR3 is TGTGCCAGCAGTTTAGGCCATCAGCCCCAGCATTTT. Its protein product is CASSLGHQPQHF.

The chain joins TRBV29-1 to TRBJ2-2; D is possibly TRBD2 (5 bases). Per the germline V gene, CDR1 is SQVTM and CDR2 is ANQGSEA. CDR3 length: 17 amino acids. Trimming removed 0 bases at V and 0 bases at J, with 14 bases between. The CDR3 nucleotides are TGCAGCGTTGAAGATCGTACGGGATTCGCGAACACCGGGGAGCTGTTTTTT. Protein product: CSVEDRTGFANTGELFF.

This sequence joins TRBV19 and TRBJ2-7; no clear D gene. The V gene's germline CDR1 is LNHDA and CDR2 SQIVND (reference sequence). This CDR3 region has 14 residues. Trimming pared 5 bases from V and 2 bases from J, leaving 13 bases between. The CDR3 DNA reads TGTGCCAGTAGTGCTCTTTCAGGACCCTACGAGCAGTACTTC. This gives the protein CASSALSGPYEQYF.

This clone was detected once. The rearrangement joins TRBV15 to TRBJ1-2, with no clear D. Germline loops: CDR1 LNHNV, CDR2 YYDKDF (reference sequence). The CDR3 consists of 16 residues. Trimming cost V 4 bases and J 7 bases, with 22 bases left between them. CDR3 protein: CATSIEIGPAPGGYTF. Here the CDR3 DNA reads TGTGCCACCAGCATAGAGATTGGGCCCGCCCCGGGTGGCTACACCTTC. Based on the CDR3 plus reference TRBV15 and TRBJ1-2, the full variable domain is DAMVIQNPRYQVTQFGKPVTLSCSQTLNHNVMYWYQQKSSQAPKLLFHYYDKDFNNEADTPDNFQSRRPNTSFCFLDIRSPGLGDTAMYLCATSIEIGPAPGGYTFGSGTRLTVV.

This chain joins TRBV27 and TRBJ1-6; no clear D. The CDR3 runs 14 residues. V was clipped by 2 bases and J by 7 bases, with 9 bases between them. From germline, CDR1 is MNHEY and CDR2 SMNVEV (reference sequence). The CDR3 nucleotides read TGTGCCAGCAGTTTAAGGCAGCAAAATTCACCCCTCCACTTT. Translated, it gives CASSLRQQNSPLHF.

The rearrangement joins TRBV28 to TRBJ1-6; 7 bases agree with TRBD1. The V segment lost 3 bases and the J segment 7 bases; nucleotides outside the gene matches: 3. The CDR3 extends over 14 amino acids. The germline V gene has CDR1 MDHEN and CDR2 SYDVKM. The CDR3 region has the DNA TGTGCCAGCAGTTTTCGGACAGGAAATTCACCCCTCCACTTT. Protein: CASSFRTGNSPLHF.